The T cell receptor (beta chain) described here comes from a study of early T cells in non-severe SARS-CoV-2 infection. In the study overall: Sequenced bulk RNA came from whole blood that was unsorted, and chains were unpaired.

The CDR3 runs 13 residues. Germline V gene sequence: CDR1 SEHNR, CDR2 FQNEAQ (reference sequence). V lost 4 bases, J lost 6 bases, and 3 bases stayed unmatched. Study-level points and caveats: Sequences matched to VDJdb favored anti-spike CD8 responses, while private and CD4 specificities were missed.

Researchers attached unique molecular identifiers to individual cDNA molecules. TCRdb processed the 5' RACE reads anew with MiXCR; each CDR3 protein has one entry. The sample records fewer than 80,000 distinct CDR3 sequences, 12% being singletons. At least ten counts were recorded for this clonotype. Antigen specificity is unknown. What was sequenced was whole blood. This TCR derives from an adult who was a healthcare worker with PCR-confirmed SARS-CoV-2 infection or an uninfected control (not recorded which). The chain employs TRBV7-9 and TRBJ1-5; 7 bases match TRBD1. The CDR3, as DNA: TGTGCCAGCAGCTCAGGGGGTTTTCAGCCCCAGCATTTT. It yields the protein CASSSGGFQPQHF. The variable domain in full, completed from reference TRBV7-9 and TRBJ1-5, reads DTGVSQNPRHKITKRGQNVTFRCDPISEHNRLYWYRQTLGQGPEFLTYFQNEAQLEKSRLLSDRFSAERPKGSFSTLEIQRTEQGDSAMYLCASSSGGFQPQHFGDGTRLSIL.